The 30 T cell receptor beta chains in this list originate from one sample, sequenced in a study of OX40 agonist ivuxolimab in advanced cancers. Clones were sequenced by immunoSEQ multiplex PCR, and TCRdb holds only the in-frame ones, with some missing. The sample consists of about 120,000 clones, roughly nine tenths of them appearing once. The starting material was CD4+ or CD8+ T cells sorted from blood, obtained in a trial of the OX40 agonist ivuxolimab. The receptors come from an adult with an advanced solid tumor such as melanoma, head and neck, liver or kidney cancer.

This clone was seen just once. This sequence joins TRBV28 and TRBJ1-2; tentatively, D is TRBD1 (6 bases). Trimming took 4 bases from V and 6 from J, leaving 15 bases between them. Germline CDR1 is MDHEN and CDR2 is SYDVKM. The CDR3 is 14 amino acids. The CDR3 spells CASSSQGSFNGYTF. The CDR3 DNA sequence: TGTGCCAGCAGTTCACAGGGATCCTTCAATGGCTACACCTTC.

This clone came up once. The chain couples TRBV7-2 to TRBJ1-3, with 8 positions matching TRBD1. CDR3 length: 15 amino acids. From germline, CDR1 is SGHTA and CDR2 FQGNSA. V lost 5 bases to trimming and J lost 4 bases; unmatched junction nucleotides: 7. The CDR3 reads CASSPRTGTGNTIYF. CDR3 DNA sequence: TGTGCCAGCAGCCCAAGGACAGGGACAGGAAACACCATATATTTT.

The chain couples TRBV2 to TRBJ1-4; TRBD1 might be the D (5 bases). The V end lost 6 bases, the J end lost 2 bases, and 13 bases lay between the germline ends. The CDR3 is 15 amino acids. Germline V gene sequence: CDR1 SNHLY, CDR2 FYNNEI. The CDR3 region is CASRTGTLTNEKLFF. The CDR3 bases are TGTGCCAGCAGAACCGGGACTCTTACTAATGAAAAACTGTTTTTT.

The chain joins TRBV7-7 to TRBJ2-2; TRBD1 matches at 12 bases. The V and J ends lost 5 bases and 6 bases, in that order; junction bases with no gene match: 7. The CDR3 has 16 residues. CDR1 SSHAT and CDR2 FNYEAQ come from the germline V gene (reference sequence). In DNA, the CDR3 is TGTGCCAGCAGCACCACCGGGACAGGGGGCCCCGGGGAGCTGTTTTTT. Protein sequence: CASSTTGTGGPGELFF.

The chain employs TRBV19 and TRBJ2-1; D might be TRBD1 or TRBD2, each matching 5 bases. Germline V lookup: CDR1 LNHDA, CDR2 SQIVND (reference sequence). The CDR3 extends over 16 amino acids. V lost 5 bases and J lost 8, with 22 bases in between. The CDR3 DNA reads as TGTGCCAGTAGTCGGTCCCGGGGCGGTAGGGTGGATGAGCAGTTCTTC. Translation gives CASSRSRGGRVDEQFF.

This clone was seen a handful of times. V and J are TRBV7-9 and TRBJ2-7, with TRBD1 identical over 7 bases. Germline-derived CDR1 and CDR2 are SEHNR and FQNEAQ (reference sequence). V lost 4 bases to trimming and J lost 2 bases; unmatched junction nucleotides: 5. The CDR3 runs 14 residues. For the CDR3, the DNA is TGTGCCAGCAGCTCGCAGGGGGTAACCTACGAGCAGTACTTC. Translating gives CASSSQGVTYEQYF.

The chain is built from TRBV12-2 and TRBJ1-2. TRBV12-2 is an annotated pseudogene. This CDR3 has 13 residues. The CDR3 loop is CASRLEGPRGYTF. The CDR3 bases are TGTGCAAGTCGCTTAGAGGGTCCTCGGGGCTACACCTTC.

CDR3 residues: CASSFLGQGNQPQHF. CDR3 nucleotides: TGTGCCAGCAGTTTCCTGGGCCAAGGAAATCAGCCCCAGCATTTT. The J gene is TRBJ1-5, the V gene TRBV7-2; no definite D call. The CDR3 is 15 amino acids. Between the trimmed V and J ends, which lost 6 bases and 4 bases, there was a span of 16 bases. Germline CDR1 and CDR2: SGHTA and FQGNSA.

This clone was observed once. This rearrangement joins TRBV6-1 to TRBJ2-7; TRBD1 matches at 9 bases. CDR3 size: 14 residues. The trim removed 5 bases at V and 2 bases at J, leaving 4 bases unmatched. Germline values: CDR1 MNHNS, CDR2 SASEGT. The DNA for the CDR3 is TGTGCCAGCAGTTTAAGGACAGGGGCCTACGAGCAGTACTTC. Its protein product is CASSLRTGAYEQYF.

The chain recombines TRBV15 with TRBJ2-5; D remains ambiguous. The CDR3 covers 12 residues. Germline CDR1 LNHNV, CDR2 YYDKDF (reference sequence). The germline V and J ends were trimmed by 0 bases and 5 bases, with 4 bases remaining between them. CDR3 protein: CATSRDRETQYF. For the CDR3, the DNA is TGTGCCACCAGCAGAGATAGGGAGACCCAGTACTTC.

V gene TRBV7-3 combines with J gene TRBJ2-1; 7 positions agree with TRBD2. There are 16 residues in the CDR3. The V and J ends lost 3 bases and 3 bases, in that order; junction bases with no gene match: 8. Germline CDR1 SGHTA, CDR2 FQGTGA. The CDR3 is CASSLLGGGNYNEQFF. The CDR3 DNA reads TGTGCCAGCAGCTTGCTAGGCGGGGGTAACTACAATGAGCAGTTCTTC.

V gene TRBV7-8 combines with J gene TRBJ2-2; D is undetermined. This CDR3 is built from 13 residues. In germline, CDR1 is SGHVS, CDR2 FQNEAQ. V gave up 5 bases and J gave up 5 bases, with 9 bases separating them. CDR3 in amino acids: CASSRRTTGELFF. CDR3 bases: TGTGCCAGCAGCCGGCGAACAACCGGGGAGCTGTTTTTT.

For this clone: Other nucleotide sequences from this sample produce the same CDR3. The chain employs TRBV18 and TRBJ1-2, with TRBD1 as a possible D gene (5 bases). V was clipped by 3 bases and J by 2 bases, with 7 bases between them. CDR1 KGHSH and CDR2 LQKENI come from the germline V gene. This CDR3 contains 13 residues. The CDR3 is CASSPGGNYGYTF. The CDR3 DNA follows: TGTGCCAGCTCACCGGGGGGGAACTATGGCTACACCTTC.

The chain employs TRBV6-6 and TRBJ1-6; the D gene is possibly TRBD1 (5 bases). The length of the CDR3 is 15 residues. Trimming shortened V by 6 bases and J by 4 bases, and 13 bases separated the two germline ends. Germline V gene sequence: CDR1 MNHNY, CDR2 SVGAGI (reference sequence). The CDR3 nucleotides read TGTGCCAGCAGCTCAGGGAACCGGTATAATTCACCCCTCCACTTT. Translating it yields CASSSGNRYNSPLHF.

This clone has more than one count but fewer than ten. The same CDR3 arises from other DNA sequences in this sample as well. In DNA form, the CDR3 reads TGTGCCAGCAGTTGGGACAGGCGTTCACCCCTCCACTTT. It yields the protein CASSWDRRSPLHF. The chain employs TRBV28 and TRBJ1-6; 8 bases are a match to TRBD1. This CDR3 comprises 13 residues. Germline CDR1 is MDHEN and CDR2 is SYDVKM. The V segment lost 4 bases and the J segment 9 bases; nucleotides outside the gene matches: 2. The full variable domain, rest sourced from reference TRBV28 and TRBJ1-6, is DVKVTQSSRYLVKRTGEKVFLECVQDMDHENMFWYRQDPGLGLRLIYFSYDVKMKEKGDIPEGYSVSREKKERFSLILESASTNQTSMYLCASSWDRRSPLHFGNGTRLTVT.

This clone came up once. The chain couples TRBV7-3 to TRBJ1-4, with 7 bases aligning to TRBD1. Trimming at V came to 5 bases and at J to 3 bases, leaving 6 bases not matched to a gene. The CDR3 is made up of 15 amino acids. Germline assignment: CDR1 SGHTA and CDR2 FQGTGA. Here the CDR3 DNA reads TGTGCCAGCAGCCCCTCCACAGGGGCTAATGAAAAACTGTTTTTT. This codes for CASSPSTGANEKLFF.

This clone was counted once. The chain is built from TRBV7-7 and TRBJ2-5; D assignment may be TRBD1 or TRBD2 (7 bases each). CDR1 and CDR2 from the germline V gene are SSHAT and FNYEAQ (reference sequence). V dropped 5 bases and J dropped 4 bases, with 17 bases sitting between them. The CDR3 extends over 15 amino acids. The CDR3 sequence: CASSEQGGGAETQYF. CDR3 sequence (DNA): TGTGCCAGCAGCGAACAGGGAGGGGGCGCAGAGACCCAGTACTTC.

Written as DNA, the CDR3 is TGCAGCATTGGACGGAGGCTACAAGAGACCCAGTACTTC. Protein: CSIGRRLQETQYF. The V call is TRBV29-1, the J call TRBJ2-5, with TRBD2 as a possible D gene (5 bases). The CDR3 contains 13 residues. Looked up from germline, CDR1 is SQVTM and CDR2 is ANQGSEA. V lost 8 bases, J lost 2 bases, and 15 bases lay in between.

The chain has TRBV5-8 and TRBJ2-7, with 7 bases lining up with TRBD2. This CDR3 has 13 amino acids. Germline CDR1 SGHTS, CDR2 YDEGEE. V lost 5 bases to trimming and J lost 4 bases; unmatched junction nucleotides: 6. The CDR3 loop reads CASRRDYWYEQYF. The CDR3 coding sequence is TGTGCCAGCAGACGGGACTACTGGTACGAGCAGTACTTC.

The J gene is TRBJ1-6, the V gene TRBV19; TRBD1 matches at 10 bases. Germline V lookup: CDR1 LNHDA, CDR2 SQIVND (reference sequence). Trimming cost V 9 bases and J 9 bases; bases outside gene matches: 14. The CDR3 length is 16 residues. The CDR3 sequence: CASTSRETGGASPLHF. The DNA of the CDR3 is TGTGCCAGCACCTCCCGGGAGACAGGGGGCGCTTCACCCCTCCACTTT.

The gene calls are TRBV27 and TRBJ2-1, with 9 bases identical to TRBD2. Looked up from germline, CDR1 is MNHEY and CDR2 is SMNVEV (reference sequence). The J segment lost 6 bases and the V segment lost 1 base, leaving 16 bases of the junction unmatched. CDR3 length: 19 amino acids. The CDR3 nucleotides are TGTGCCAGCAGTTTATTTGGGCTAGCGGGGCGAGCGTCCATCAATGAGCAGTTCTTC. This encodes CASSLFGLAGRASINEQFF.

The CDR3 reads CASSFRVTGLNTEAFF. The CDR3 region has the DNA TGTGCCAGCAGCTTTCGAGTGACAGGCTTGAACACTGAAGCTTTCTTT. The chain has TRBV5-8 and TRBJ1-1; TRBD1 might be the D (6 bases). Trimming removed 2 bases at V and 0 bases at J, with 14 bases between. The CDR3 covers 16 residues. Per the germline V gene, CDR1 is SGHTS and CDR2 is YDEGEE.

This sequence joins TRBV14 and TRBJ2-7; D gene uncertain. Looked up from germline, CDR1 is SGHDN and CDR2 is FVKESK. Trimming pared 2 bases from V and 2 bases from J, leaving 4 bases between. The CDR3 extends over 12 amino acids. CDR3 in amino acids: CASSQYTYEQYF. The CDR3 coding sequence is TGTGCCAGCAGCCAATATACCTACGAGCAGTACTTC.

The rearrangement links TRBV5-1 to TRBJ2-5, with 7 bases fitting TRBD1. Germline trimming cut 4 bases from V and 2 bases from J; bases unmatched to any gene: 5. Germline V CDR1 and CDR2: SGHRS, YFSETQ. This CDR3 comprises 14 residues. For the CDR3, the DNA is TGCGCCAGCAGCCTCTTGACAGGGCAAGAGACCCAGTACTTC. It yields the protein CASSLLTGQETQYF. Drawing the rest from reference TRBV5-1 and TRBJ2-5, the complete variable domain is KAGVTQTPRYLIKTRGQQVTLSCSPISGHRSVSWYQQTPGQGLQFLFEYFSETQRNKGNFPGRFSGRQFSNSRSEMNVSTLELGDSALYLCASSLLTGQETQYFGPGTRLLVL.

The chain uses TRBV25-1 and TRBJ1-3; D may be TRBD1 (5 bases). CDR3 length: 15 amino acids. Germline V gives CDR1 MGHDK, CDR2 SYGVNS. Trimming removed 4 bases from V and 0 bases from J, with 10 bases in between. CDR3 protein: CASSAGALSGNTIYF. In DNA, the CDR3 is TGTGCCAGCAGTGCCGGGGCCCTCTCTGGAAACACCATATATTTT.

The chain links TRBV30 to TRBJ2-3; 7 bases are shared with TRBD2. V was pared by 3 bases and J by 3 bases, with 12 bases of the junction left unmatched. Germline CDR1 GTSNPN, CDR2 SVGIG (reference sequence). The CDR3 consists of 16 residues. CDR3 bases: TGTGCCTGGAGGGCTAAAGCGGGGTTGACGACAGATACGCAGTATTTT. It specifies CAWRAKAGLTTDTQYF.

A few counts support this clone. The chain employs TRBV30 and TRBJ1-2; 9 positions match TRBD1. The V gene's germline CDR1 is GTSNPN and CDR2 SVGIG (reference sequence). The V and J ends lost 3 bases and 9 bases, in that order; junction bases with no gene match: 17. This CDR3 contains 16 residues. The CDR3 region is CAWRAQGQGGSGRYTF. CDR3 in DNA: TGTGCCTGGAGGGCCCAGGGACAGGGAGGGTCGGGCCGCTACACCTTC.

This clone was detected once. In DNA, the CDR3 is TGCGCCAGCAGCTTGCAGGGGGCTAATAGCAATGAGCAGTTCTTC. It translates to CASSLQGANSNEQFF. The rearrangement uses TRBV5-1 and TRBJ2-1, with 8 bases lining up with TRBD1. The CDR3 loop spans 15 amino acids. V was clipped by 1 base and J by 6 bases; unmatched bases: 6. Germline V lookup: CDR1 SGHRS, CDR2 YFSETQ. The variable domain in full, with the rest retrieved from reference TRBV5-1 and TRBJ2-1, is KAGVTQTPRYLIKTRGQQVTLSCSPISGHRSVSWYQQTPGQGLQFLFEYFSETQRNKGNFPGRFSGRQFSNSRSEMNVSTLELGDSALYLCASSLQGANSNEQFFGPGTRLTVL.

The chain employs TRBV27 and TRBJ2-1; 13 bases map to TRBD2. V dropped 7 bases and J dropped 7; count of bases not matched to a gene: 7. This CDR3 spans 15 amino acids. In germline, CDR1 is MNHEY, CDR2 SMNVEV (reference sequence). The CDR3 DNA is TGTGCCAGCACCTATCCGGGACTAGCGGGGAATGAGCAGTTCTTC. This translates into CASTYPGLAGNEQFF.

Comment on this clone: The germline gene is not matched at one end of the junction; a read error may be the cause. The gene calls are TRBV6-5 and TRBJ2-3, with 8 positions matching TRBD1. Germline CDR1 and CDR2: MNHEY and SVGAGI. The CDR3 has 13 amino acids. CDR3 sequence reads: CASCYRGSDTQYF. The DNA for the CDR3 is TGTGCCAGCTGTTACAGGGGGTCGGATACGCAGTATTTT.